One sample yielded the 25 T cell receptor beta chains listed below, sequenced in a study of T cells in Graves' hyperthyroidism and ophthalmopathy. TCR beta CDR3 region amplification was performed from RNA transcripts. In the first-round RT-PCR of the TCR CDR3, the HTBI primer set was used. TCRdb passed the multiplex PCR reads through MiXCR, listing each CDR3 protein once. The sample lists roughly 290,000 distinct CDR3 sequences; about an eighth were seen once. The material sequenced was blood. The receptors shown here come from a young woman with Graves' hyperthyroidism that later progressed to Graves' ophthalmopathy.

This clonotype was seen at least ten times. J is TRBJ2-2 and V is TRBV20-1; 15 nucleotides match TRBD2. CDR3 length equals 17 residues. With V trimmed by 2 bases and J by 2 bases, 3 bases remained unmatched. Germline V gives CDR1 DFQATT, CDR2 SNEGSKA (reference sequence). CDR3 sequence (DNA): TGCAGTGCTAGACCGGGACTAGCGGGAGGAAACACCGGGGAGCTGTTTTTT. Amino acid sequence: CSARPGLAGGNTGELFF.

The table lists this clonotype with many counts. V gene TRBV20-1 combines with J gene TRBJ2-1; D is unresolved. Germline V gives CDR1 DFQATT, CDR2 SNEGSKA (reference sequence). CDR3 length: 16 amino acids. Between the trimmed V and J ends, which lost 4 bases and 10 bases, there was a span of 26 bases. Here the CDR3 reads CSAKALQTFPGSEQFF. CDR3 nucleotides: TGCAGTGCTAAAGCCCTTCAAACCTTCCCGGGCAGCGAGCAGTTCTTC.

The CDR3 here is CASRVLTGGRYEQFF. DNA of the CDR3: TGTGCCAGTAGGGTTCTAACAGGGGGCAGGTATGAGCAGTTCTTC. V gene TRBV19 combines with J gene TRBJ2-1, with 9 bases that match TRBD1. The CDR3 contains 15 residues. V lost 6 bases to trimming and J lost 8 bases; unmatched junction nucleotides: 11. Germline values: CDR1 LNHDA, CDR2 SQIVND (reference sequence).

This clonotype was seen more than once but under ten times. This chain connects TRBV11-2 to TRBJ1-1; no reliable D call. The CDR3 extends over 15 amino acids. Trimming removed 4 bases from V and 1 base from J, with 13 bases in between. CDR1 SGHAT and CDR2 FQNNGV come from the germline V gene. The CDR3 DNA sequence: TGTGCCAGCAGCTCCCCCAGAAGCGGGAACACTGAAGCTTTCTTT. This sequence encodes CASSSPRSGNTEAFF. The full variable domain, with the rest looked up from reference TRBV11-2 and TRBJ1-1, is EAGVAQSPRYKIIEKRQSVAFWCNPISGHATLYWYQQILGQGPKLLIQFQNNGVVDDSQLPKDRFSAERLKGVDSTLKIQPAKLEDSAVYLCASSSPRSGNTEAFFGQGTRLTVV.

About this clonotype: A much larger clone differs by one base, so this may be a read error. Here the CDR3 DNA reads TGTGCCAGCAGTCGTCGGACAGGTTCGAACACTGGAGCTTTCTTT. Its protein product is CASSRRTGSNTGAFF. V gene TRBV3-1 combines with J gene TRBJ1-1; 7 bases agree with TRBD1. Germline V gene lookup returns CDR1 LGHDT and CDR2 YNNKEL (reference sequence). CDR3 length: 15 residues.

The chain uses TRBV6-1 and TRBJ2-1; 8 bases fit TRBD2. Germline values: CDR1 MNHNS, CDR2 SASEGT. V was clipped by 2 bases and J by 8 bases; unmatched bases: 14. The CDR3 sequence is 17 residues long. DNA for the CDR3: TGTGCCAGCAGTGAAACCGGGACTAGTTGGGGTGGGCATGAGCAGTTCTTC. Residues: CASSETGTSWGGHEQFF.

The chain carries TRBV7-8 and TRBJ1-5; 8 bases match TRBD1. Looked up from germline, CDR1 is SGHVS and CDR2 is FQNEAQ. The V segment lost 4 bases and the J segment 1 base; nucleotides outside the gene matches: 3. The CDR3 runs 15 residues. CDR3 amino acids: CASSSTGASNQPQHF. CDR3 bases: TGTGCCAGCAGCTCGACAGGGGCAAGCAATCAGCCCCAGCATTTT.

This clonotype was counted many times. The J gene is TRBJ2-3, the V gene TRBV4-2; 9 bases line up with TRBD1. Trimming at V came to 1 base and at J to 2 bases, leaving 7 bases not matched to a gene. The length of the CDR3 is 17 residues. Germline values: CDR1 LGHNA, CDR2 YNFKEQ. The CDR3 DNA reads TGTGCCAGCAGCCAAGTTCTGGGACAGGGATCCACAGATACGCAGTATTTT. Amino acids: CASSQVLGQGSTDTQYF.

A few counts support this clonotype. The V call is TRBV9, the J call TRBJ2-7; D is perhaps TRBD2 (6 bases). Germline V gives CDR1 SGDLS, CDR2 YYNGEE. V was cut by 4 bases and J by 3 bases, with 17 bases left in between. The CDR3 loop spans 15 amino acids. CDR3 DNA: TGTGCCAGCAGCTTCGGGGACTCTCCTTACTACGAGCAGTACTTC. It specifies CASSFGDSPYYEQYF.

This clonotype was picked up many times. The gene calls are TRBV20-1 and TRBJ1-2; D gene ambiguous. CDR1 and CDR2 from the germline V gene are DFQATT and SNEGSKA (reference sequence). The length of the CDR3 is 13 residues. V was clipped by 1 base and J by 8 bases, with 14 bases between them. The CDR3 DNA is TGCAGTGCTAGAGCCCCATCCAGAGGGGGCTACACCTTC. Protein: CSARAPSRGGYTF.

The V call is TRBV4-1, the J call TRBJ2-7; 9 bases are shared with TRBD1. Germline V CDR1 and CDR2: MGHRA, YSYEKL. Trimming removed 3 bases from V and 3 bases from J; junction bases left unmatched: 3. There are 14 residues in the CDR3. The CDR3 here is CASSQGTGHYEQYF. In DNA, the CDR3 is TGCGCCAGCAGCCAGGGGACAGGGCACTACGAGCAGTACTTC.

This clonotype was observed many times. The rearrangement links TRBV4-2 to TRBJ1-2; TRBD1 agrees at 9 bases. V was pared by 4 bases and J by 6 bases, with 12 bases of the junction left unmatched. CDR3 size: 16 residues. Per germline, CDR1 LGHNA and CDR2 YNFKEQ. The CDR3 coding sequence is TGTGCCAGCAGCCGATCCGGGACAGGGTCGTCGGATGGCTACACCTTC. Translating it yields CASSRSGTGSSDGYTF.

The chain links TRBV6-1 to TRBJ1-2; D gene uncertain. Trimming stripped 2 bases from V and 7 bases from J, with 2 bases between. The germline CDR1 and CDR2 sequences are MNHNS and SASEGT. This CDR3 spans 10 amino acids. DNA for the CDR3: TGTGCCAGCAGTGAATTTGGCTACACCTTC. This encodes CASSEFGYTF.

This clonotype was found many times. The rearrangement uses TRBV28 and TRBJ2-2, with D tentatively TRBD1 (6 bases). From germline, CDR1 is MDHEN and CDR2 SYDVKM. V was clipped by 6 bases and J by 0 bases, with 8 bases between them. The CDR3 has 14 amino acids. The CDR3 region has the DNA TGTGCCAGCAGCAGGGGACCGAACACCGGGGAGCTGTTTTTT. Amino acids: CASSRGPNTGELFF.

The V call is TRBV4-3, the J call TRBJ1-2; D gene uncertain. CDR3 length: 12 amino acids. CDR1 and CDR2 from the germline V gene are LGHNA and YSLEER. The CDR3 DNA follows: TGCTCACACCCCGGACGGCTCTATGGCTACACCTTC. It is translated as CSHPGRLYGYTF.

This sequence joins TRBV4-1 and TRBJ2-2; possibly TRBD2 for D (5 bases). Germline V gives CDR1 MGHRA, CDR2 YSYEKL. Trimming removed 4 bases from V and 7 bases from J, with 16 bases in between. The CDR3 loop spans 15 amino acids. CDR3 protein: CASSPWAGEGGELFF. The CDR3 DNA follows: TGCGCCAGCAGCCCTTGGGCAGGCGAGGGCGGGGAGCTGTTTTTT.

The rearrangement links TRBV29-1 to TRBJ1-4; D perhaps matches TRBD1 (6 bases). CDR1 is SQVTM and CDR2 is ANQGSEA in the germline V gene. This CDR3 contains 13 residues. Trimming removed 6 bases from V and 7 bases from J, with 15 bases in between. The chain's CDR3 is CSVGQPGSEKLFF. The CDR3 coding sequence is TGCAGCGTCGGACAGCCGGGGAGTGAAAAACTGTTTTTT.

This clonotype was recorded at least ten times. This chain connects TRBV7-9 to TRBJ2-3; D is unresolved. The germline V and J ends were trimmed by 1 base and 0 bases, with 8 bases remaining between them. This CDR3 is 15 amino acids long. The germline V gene has CDR1 SEHNR and CDR2 FQNEAQ (reference sequence). The CDR3 DNA is TGTGCCAGCAGCTTAGTCGGTCAGAGCACAGATACGCAGTATTTT. Translating gives CASSLVGQSTDTQYF. Based on the CDR3 plus reference TRBV7-9 and TRBJ2-3, the full variable domain is DTGVSQNPRHKITKRGQNVTFRCDPISEHNRLYWYRQTLGQGPEFLTYFQNEAQLEKSRLLSDRFSAERPKGSFSTLEIQRTEQGDSAMYLCASSLVGQSTDTQYFGPGTRLTVL.

This chain links TRBV9 with TRBJ2-4; the match to TRBD1 covers 8 bases. Germline trimming cut 3 bases from V and 6 bases from J; bases unmatched to any gene: 5. This CDR3 is 14 amino acids long. Germline loops: CDR1 SGDLS, CDR2 YYNGEE. CDR3 loop: CASSAGQAANIQYF. Here the CDR3 DNA reads TGTGCCAGCAGCGCGGGACAGGCCGCAAACATTCAGTACTTC.

In this sample, this clonotype turned up many times. The V call is TRBV5-5, the J call TRBJ1-5; no clear D gene. The CDR3 extends over 14 amino acids. The germline V gene has CDR1 SGHKS and CDR2 YYEKEE (reference sequence). The V gene lost 5 bases and the J gene lost 3 bases, with 12 bases spanning the gap. The CDR3 coding sequence is TGTGCCAGCAGGGCCGGGAATTCCAATCAGCCCCAGCATTTT. Its translation is CASRAGNSNQPQHF.

This clonotype was seen many times. The chain couples TRBV2 to TRBJ2-7, with TRBD2 matching over 12 bases. The J segment lost 3 bases and the V segment lost 4 bases, leaving 4 bases of the junction unmatched. The germline gives CDR1 SNHLY, CDR2 FYNNEI. This CDR3 is 15 amino acids long. CDR3 nucleotide sequence: TGTGCCAGCAGTGGAACTAGCGGGAGGAACTACGAGCAGTACTTC. This codes for CASSGTSGRNYEQYF.

J is TRBJ1-2 and V is TRBV29-1; TRBD1 is a possible D gene (5 bases). The CDR3 runs 17 residues. Trimming removed 2 bases from V and 7 bases from J, with 26 bases in between. Germline loops: CDR1 SQVTM, CDR2 ANQGSEA. The CDR3 DNA sequence: TGCAGCGTTGAAAACGCGCGGGGAAGGGGCGCACGGTCTGGCTACACCTTC. This translates into CSVENARGRGARSGYTF.

In its sample, this clonotype was seen many times. This rearrangement joins TRBV30 to TRBJ2-1; possibly TRBD1 for D (5 bases). Looked up from germline, CDR1 is GTSNPN and CDR2 is SVGIG (reference sequence). CDR3 length: 12 residues. The germline V and J ends were trimmed by 1 base and 8 bases, with 9 bases remaining between them. CDR3: CAWSEGRYEQFF. The DNA for the CDR3 is TGTGCCTGGAGTGAGGGGCGCTATGAGCAGTTCTTC.

This clonotype was recorded many times. The J gene is TRBJ1-4, the V gene TRBV30; 7 bases are shared with TRBD1. V gave up 6 bases and J gave up 4 bases; unmatched junction bases: 5. Germline loops: CDR1 GTSNPN, CDR2 SVGIG (reference sequence). The CDR3 contains 13 residues. CDR3 sequence: CACNRDSNEKLFF. CDR3 in DNA: TGTGCCTGCAACCGGGACAGTAATGAAAAACTGTTTTTT.

The sample holds a few counts of this clonotype. V usage is TRBV20-1 and J usage is TRBJ2-1; D might be TRBD2 (5 bases). Germline values: CDR1 DFQATT, CDR2 SNEGSKA (reference sequence). The CDR3 has 15 amino acids. Deletions cut 3 bases from V and 4 bases from J, with 16 bases between. The CDR3 loop is CSASLERKLYNEQFF. Written as DNA, the CDR3 is TGCAGTGCTAGCTTGGAGCGGAAACTATACAATGAGCAGTTCTTC.